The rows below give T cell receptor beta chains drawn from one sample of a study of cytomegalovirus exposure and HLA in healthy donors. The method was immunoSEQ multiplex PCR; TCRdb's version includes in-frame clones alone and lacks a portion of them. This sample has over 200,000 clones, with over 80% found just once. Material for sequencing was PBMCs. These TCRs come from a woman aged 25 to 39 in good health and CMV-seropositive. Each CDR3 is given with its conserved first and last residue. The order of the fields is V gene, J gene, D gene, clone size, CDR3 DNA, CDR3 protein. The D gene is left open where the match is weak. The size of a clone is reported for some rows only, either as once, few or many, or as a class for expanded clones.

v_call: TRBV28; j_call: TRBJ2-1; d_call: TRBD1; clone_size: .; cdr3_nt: TGTGCCAGCAGTTTTGGGACAGGGGGCTACAATGAGCAGTTCTTC; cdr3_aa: CASSFGTGGYNEQFF
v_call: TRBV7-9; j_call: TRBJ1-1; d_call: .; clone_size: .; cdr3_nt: TGTGCCAGCAGCCCCAGCGTCTTT; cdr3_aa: CASSPSVF
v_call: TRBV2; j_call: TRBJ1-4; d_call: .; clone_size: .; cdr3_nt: TGTGCCAGCAGTGAAGCCCAGGGCTCGGTACTGTTTTTT; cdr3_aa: CASSEAQGSVLFF
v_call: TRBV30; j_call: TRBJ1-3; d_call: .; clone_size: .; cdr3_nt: TGTGCCTGGAGGATACAGGGAGGTTTCTCTGGAAACACCATATATTTT; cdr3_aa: CAWRIQGGFSGNTIYF
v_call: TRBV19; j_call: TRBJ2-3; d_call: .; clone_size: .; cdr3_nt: TGTGCCAGTAGTATGTTTTCAGGAGATACGCAGTATTTT; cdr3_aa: CASSMFSGDTQYF
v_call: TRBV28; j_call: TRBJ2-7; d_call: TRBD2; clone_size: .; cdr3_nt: TGTGCCAGCAGTCTAAGGACTAGCGGGAGGTACGAGCAGTACTTC; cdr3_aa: CASSLRTSGRYEQYF
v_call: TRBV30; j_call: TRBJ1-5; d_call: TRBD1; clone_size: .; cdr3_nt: TGTGCCTGCGCCGGGACAGGGGGAGGTCAGCCCCAGCATTTT; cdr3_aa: CACAGTGGGQPQHF
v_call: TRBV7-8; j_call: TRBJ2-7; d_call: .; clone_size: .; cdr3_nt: TGTGCCAGCAGCTTCGGCAGGGTGGGCGACGAGCAGTACTTC; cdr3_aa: CASSFGRVGDEQYF
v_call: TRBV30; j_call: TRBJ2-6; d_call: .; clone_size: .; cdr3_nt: TGTGCCTGGAGTGTAGGCGGGATCTCTGGGGCCAACGTCCTGACTTTC; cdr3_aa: CAWSVGGISGANVLTF
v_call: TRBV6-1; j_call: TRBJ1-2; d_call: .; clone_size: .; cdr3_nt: TGTGCCAGCAGTGAGGGCGGGACGGCTAACTATGGCTACACCTTC; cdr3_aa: CASSEGGTANYGYTF
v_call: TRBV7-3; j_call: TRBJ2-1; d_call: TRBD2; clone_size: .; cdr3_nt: TGTGCCAGCAGCATACCCCTAGCGGGAGGGCCCGCTGAGCAGTTCTTC; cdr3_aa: CASSIPLAGGPAEQFF
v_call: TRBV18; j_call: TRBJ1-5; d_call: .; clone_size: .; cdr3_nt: TGTGCCAGCTCACCTTCAGTGGATAGCAATCAGCCCCAGCATTTT; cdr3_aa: CASSPSVDSNQPQHF
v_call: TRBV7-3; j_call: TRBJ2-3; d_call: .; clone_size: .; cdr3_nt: TGTGCCAGCAGCCCAGAAGGACCGGGTATGAATACGCAGTATTTT; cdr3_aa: CASSPEGPGMNTQYF
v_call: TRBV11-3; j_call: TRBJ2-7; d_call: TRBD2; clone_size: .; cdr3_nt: TGTGCCAGCAGCTTGAGACTAGCGGGGCACGAGCAGTACTTC; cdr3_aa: CASSLRLAGHEQYF
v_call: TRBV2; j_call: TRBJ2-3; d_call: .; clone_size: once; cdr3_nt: TGTGCCAGCATAGCGACTGCAACGTACACAGATACGCAGTATTTT; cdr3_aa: CASIATATYTDTQYF
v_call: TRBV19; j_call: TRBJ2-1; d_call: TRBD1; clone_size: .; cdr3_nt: TGTGCCAGTAGTAGGTCAACAGGGGGCCCGTACAATGAGCAGTTCTTC; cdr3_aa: CASSRSTGGPYNEQFF
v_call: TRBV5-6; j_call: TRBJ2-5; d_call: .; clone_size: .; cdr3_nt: TGTGCCAGCGGGCCCTCTGAAGAGACCCAGTACTTC; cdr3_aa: CASGPSEETQYF
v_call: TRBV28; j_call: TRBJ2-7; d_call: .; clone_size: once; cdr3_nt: TGTGCCAGCACTGATCAGAAACGGTACGAGCAGTACTTC; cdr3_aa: CASTDQKRYEQYF
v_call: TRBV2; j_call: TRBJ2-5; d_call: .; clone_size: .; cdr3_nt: TGTGCCAGCCTCAGGGAAGGGGAGACCCAGTACTTC; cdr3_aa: CASLREGETQYF
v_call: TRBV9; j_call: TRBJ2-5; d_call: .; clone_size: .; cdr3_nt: TGTGCCAGCAGCGAGGAAGCTAACCTTAGGGAGACCCAGTACTTC; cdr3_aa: CASSEEANLRETQYF
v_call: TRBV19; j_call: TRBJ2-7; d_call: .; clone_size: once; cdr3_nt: TGTGCCAGTAGTAAGGGGTTCGGGAGACTGTACGAGCAGTACTTC; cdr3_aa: CASSKGFGRLYEQYF
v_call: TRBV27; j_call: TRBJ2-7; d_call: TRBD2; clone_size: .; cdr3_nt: TGTGCCAGCAGTTTACTAGCGGGAGGGGGGGTATACGAGCAGTACTTC; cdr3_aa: CASSLLAGGGVYEQYF
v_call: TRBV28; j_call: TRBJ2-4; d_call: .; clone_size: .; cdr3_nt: TGTGCCAGCAGTTTAATCGTCCAACACCCGTTGGACATTCAGTACTTC; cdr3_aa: CASSLIVQHPLDIQYF
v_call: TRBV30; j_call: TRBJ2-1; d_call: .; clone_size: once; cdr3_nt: TGTGCCTGGAGGGTAGTGGATGAGCAGTTCTTC; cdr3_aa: CAWRVVDEQFF
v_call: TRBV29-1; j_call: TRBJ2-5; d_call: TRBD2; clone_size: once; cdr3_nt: TGCAGCGTGGGACTAGCGGGAGGGCCTCAAGAGACCCAGTACTTC; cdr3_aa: CSVGLAGGPQETQYF
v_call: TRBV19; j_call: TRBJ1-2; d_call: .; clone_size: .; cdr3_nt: TGTGCCAGTAGTACCTTCCCGGCTAACTATGGCTACACCTTC; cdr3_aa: CASSTFPANYGYTF
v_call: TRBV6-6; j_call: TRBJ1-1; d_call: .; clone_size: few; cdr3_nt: TGTGCCAGCGGTCAGGGGATGCACACTGAAGCTTTCTTT; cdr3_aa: CASGQGMHTEAFF
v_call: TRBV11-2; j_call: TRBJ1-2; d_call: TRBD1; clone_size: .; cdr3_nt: TGTGCCAGCAGCTTGGACAGGGGGCATGGCTACACCTTC; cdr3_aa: CASSLDRGHGYTF
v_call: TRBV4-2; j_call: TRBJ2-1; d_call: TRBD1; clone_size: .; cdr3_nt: TGTGCCAGCAGCCACCCGGGACAGGGAGGATGGGAGCAGTTCTTC; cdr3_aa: CASSHPGQGGWEQFF
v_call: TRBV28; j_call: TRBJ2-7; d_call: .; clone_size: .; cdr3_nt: TGTGCCAGCAGTCCCCTAACTCCCATCGAGCAGTACTTC; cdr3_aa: CASSPLTPIEQYF
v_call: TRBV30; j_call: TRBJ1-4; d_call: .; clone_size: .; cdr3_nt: TGTGCCTGCGAGCGCCTTAATGAAAAACTGTTTTTT; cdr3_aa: CACERLNEKLFF
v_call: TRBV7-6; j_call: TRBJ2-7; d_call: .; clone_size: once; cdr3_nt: TGTGCCAGCAGCTTAAAAAGGATCGGTTACGAGCAGTACTTC; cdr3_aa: CASSLKRIGYEQYF